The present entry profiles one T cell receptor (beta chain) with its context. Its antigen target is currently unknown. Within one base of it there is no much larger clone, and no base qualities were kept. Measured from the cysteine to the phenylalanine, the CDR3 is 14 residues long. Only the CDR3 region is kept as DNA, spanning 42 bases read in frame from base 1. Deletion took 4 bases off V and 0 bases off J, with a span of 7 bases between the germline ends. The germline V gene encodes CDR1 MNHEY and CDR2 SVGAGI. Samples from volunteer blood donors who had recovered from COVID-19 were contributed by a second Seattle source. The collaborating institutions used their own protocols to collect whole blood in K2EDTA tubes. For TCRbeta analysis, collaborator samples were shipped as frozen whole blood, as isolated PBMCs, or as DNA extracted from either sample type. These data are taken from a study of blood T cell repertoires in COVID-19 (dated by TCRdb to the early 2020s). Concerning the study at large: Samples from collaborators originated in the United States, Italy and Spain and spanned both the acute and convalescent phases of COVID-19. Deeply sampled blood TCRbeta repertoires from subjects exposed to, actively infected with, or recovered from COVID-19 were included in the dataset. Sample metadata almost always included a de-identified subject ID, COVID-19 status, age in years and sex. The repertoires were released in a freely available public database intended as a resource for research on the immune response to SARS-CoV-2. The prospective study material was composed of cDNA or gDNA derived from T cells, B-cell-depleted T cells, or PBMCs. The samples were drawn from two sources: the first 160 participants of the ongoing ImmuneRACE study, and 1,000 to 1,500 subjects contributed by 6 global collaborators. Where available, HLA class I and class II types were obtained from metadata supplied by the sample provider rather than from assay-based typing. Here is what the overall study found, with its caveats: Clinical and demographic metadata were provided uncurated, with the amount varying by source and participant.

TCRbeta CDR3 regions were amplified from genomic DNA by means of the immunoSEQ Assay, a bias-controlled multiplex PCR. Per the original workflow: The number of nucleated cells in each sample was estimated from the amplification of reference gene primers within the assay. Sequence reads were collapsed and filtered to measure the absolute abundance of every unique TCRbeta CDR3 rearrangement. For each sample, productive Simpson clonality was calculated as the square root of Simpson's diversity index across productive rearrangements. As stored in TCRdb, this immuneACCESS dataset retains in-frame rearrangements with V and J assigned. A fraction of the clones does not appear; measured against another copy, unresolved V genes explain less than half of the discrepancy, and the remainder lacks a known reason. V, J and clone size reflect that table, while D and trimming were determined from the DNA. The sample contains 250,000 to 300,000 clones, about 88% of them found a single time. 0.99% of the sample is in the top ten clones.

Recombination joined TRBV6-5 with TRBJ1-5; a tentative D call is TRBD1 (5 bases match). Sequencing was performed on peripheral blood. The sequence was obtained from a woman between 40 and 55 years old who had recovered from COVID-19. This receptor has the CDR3 CASSLGGSNQPQHF. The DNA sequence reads TGTGCCAGCAGTTTGGGGGGTAGCAATCAGCCCCAGCATTTT.